This record concerns one T cell receptor beta chain sequence. Antigen specificity is unknown. Repertoires were generated with immunoSEQ multiplex PCR, while TCRdb's copy carries only in-frame clones and drops some. The sample shows 85,000 to 130,000 clones, approximately 78% of them seen only once. These data come from a study of T cell clones after liver transplantation. Study in general: Timepoints were pre-transplant, pre-withdrawal, and after withdrawal was completed or failed.

Unstimulated PBMCs were sorted into CD3+CD4+ and CD3+CD8+ populations. Germline loops: CDR1 SGDLS, CDR2 YYNGEE. The V and J ends lost 2 bases and 4 bases, in that order; junction bases with no gene match: 5. The CDR3 consists of 15 residues. Points from the study as a whole: Migration into the graft, not deletion, may explain lost graft donor-reactive T cells.

The chain joins TRBV9 to TRBJ2-5, with 10 nucleotides matching TRBD2. The material was CD4+ T cells from blood, obtained before liver transplant. The origin of this receptor is a human donor who received a liver transplant. Here the CDR3 reads CASSVASGRSETQYF. The CDR3 coding sequence is TGTGCCAGCAGCGTCGCTAGCGGGAGATCAGAGACCCAGTACTTC. Complete variable domain (other parts from reference TRBV9 and TRBJ2-5): DSGVTQTPKHLITATGQRVTLRCSPRSGDLSVYWYQQSLDQGLQFLIQYYNGEERAKGNILERFSAQQFPDLHSELNLSSLELGDSALYFCASSVASGRSETQYFGPGTRLLVL.